Listed below are T cell receptor beta chains from one sample, sequenced in a study of blood T cell repertoires in COVID-19. The assay was immunoSEQ multiplex PCR, and TCRdb's table has in-frame clones only and misses some. The repertoire holds 150,000 to 200,000 clones, with roughly 84% as singletons. Sequenced material: peripheral blood. The source is a person aged 70 to 85 with COVID-19, enrolled during active disease. CDR3s include the opening cysteine and the closing phenylalanine or tryptophan. The D gene is left open where the match is weak. For some rows the clone size is stated as once, few or many, or as a class when expanded; others skip it.

D gene: .; clone size: .; J gene: TRBJ1-5; V gene: TRBV19; CDR3 DNA: TGTGCCAGTACGAGCGGTCAGGGCAATCAGCCCCAGCATTTT; CDR3 protein: CASTSGQGNQPQHF
D gene: TRBD1; clone size: .; J gene: TRBJ1-2; V gene: TRBV6-5; CDR3 DNA: TGTGCCAGCAGTTACCAGCCCTTTACAGGGGGGGATGGCTACACCTTC; CDR3 protein: CASSYQPFTGGDGYTF
D gene: .; clone size: .; J gene: TRBJ2-7; V gene: TRBV7-9; CDR3 DNA: TGTGCCAGCAGCCCACCCCACGGGTTCTACGAGCAGTACTTC; CDR3 protein: CASSPPHGFYEQYF
D gene: .; clone size: few; J gene: TRBJ1-2; V gene: TRBV19; CDR3 DNA: TGTGCCAGTGTTTCCCCGTCGGAGAGGAAAGGCAACTATGGCTACACCTTC; CDR3 protein: CASVSPSERKGNYGYTF
D gene: TRBD2; clone size: .; J gene: TRBJ2-7; V gene: TRBV7-2; CDR3 DNA: TGTGCCAGCAGTTGGGGGACTAGCGGGTCCTACGAGCAGTACTTC; CDR3 protein: CASSWGTSGSYEQYF
D gene: .; clone size: .; J gene: TRBJ1-5; V gene: TRBV11-2; CDR3 DNA: TGTGCCAGCAGCTTAAACGGGGGTTATCAGCCCCAGCATTTT; CDR3 protein: CASSLNGGYQPQHF
D gene: TRBD1; clone size: many; J gene: TRBJ1-6; V gene: TRBV9; CDR3 DNA: TGTGCCAGCAGCGGCGCCGGACAGGGCGGAGGGTCACCCCTCCACTTT; CDR3 protein: CASSGAGQGGGSPLHF
D gene: .; clone size: .; J gene: TRBJ2-2; V gene: TRBV19; CDR3 DNA: TGTGCCAGTAGTGGAGGATTCCCCGGGGAGCTGTTTTTT; CDR3 protein: CASSGGFPGELFF
D gene: TRBD2; clone size: .; J gene: TRBJ2-5; V gene: TRBV19; CDR3 DNA: TGTGCCAGTAGTAGGGGGAGGGAAGAGACCCAGTACTTC; CDR3 protein: CASSRGREETQYF
D gene: TRBD1; clone size: .; J gene: TRBJ1-5; V gene: TRBV19; CDR3 DNA: TGTGCCAGTAGTCGGGTCCAGGGGGGCCTGCCCCAGCATTTT; CDR3 protein: CASSRVQGGLPQHF
D gene: .; clone size: .; J gene: TRBJ2-1; V gene: TRBV6-5; CDR3 DNA: TGTGCCAGCAGTTACTCTCCCAAACACTCCTACAATGAGCAGTTCTTC; CDR3 protein: CASSYSPKHSYNEQFF
D gene: TRBD2; clone size: once; J gene: TRBJ2-1; V gene: TRBV3-1/TRBV3-2; CDR3 DNA: TGTGCCAGCAGCCAAAAGGGACTAGCGGCGGGAGAGCAGTTCTTC; CDR3 protein: CASSQKGLAAGEQFF
D gene: .; clone size: .; J gene: TRBJ1-1; V gene: TRBV28; CDR3 DNA: TGTGCCAGCACCAGTCCCAGGGGCAGGGGACATATTGAAGCTTTCTTT; CDR3 protein: CASTSPRGRGHIEAFF
D gene: TRBD2; clone size: .; J gene: TRBJ2-1; V gene: TRBV11-2; CDR3 DNA: TGTGCCAGCAGCACCCAGACTAGCGGGGGTTACAATGAGCAGTTCTTC; CDR3 protein: CASSTQTSGGYNEQFF
D gene: TRBD1; clone size: .; J gene: TRBJ1-1; V gene: TRBV28; CDR3 DNA: TGTGCCATACTGAAAACTCAGGGGGTGGCTTTCTTT; CDR3 protein: CAILKTQGVAFF
D gene: .; clone size: .; J gene: TRBJ2-7; V gene: TRBV2; CDR3 DNA: TGTGCCAGCCATACGCACAGGGCCTACGAGCAGTACTTC; CDR3 protein: CASHTHRAYEQYF
D gene: .; clone size: .; J gene: TRBJ1-2; V gene: TRBV6-5; CDR3 DNA: TGTGCCAGCGAGGTGAGCTATGGCTACACCTTC; CDR3 protein: CASEVSYGYTF
D gene: .; clone size: .; J gene: TRBJ1-1; V gene: TRBV7-9; CDR3 DNA: TGTGCCAGCAGCCCAGGACGTAGGGGCACTGAAGCTTTCTTT; CDR3 protein: CASSPGRRGTEAFF
D gene: TRBD1; clone size: .; J gene: TRBJ2-7; V gene: TRBV5-4; CDR3 DNA: TGTGCCAGCAGCTTGGTAGGGACAGGGTTGTCCGAGCAGTACTTC; CDR3 protein: CASSLVGTGLSEQYF
D gene: .; clone size: .; J gene: TRBJ2-7; V gene: TRBV13; CDR3 DNA: TGTGCCAGCAGCTTTCCACCCCGGGAACCCGCCTACGAGCAGTACTTC; CDR3 protein: CASSFPPREPAYEQYF
D gene: .; clone size: .; J gene: TRBJ1-1; V gene: TRBV7-9; CDR3 DNA: TGTGCCAGCAGCCCGCTGTTGAGGGAGAGGGCTGAAGCTTTCTTT; CDR3 protein: CASSPLLRERAEAFF
D gene: TRBD1; clone size: .; J gene: TRBJ1-2; V gene: TRBV5-1; CDR3 DNA: TGCGCCAGCAGCTTGGTTGCGACAGGGGATGGCTACACCTTC; CDR3 protein: CASSLVATGDGYTF
D gene: .; clone size: .; J gene: TRBJ1-5; V gene: TRBV5-6; CDR3 DNA: TGTGCCAGCAGCTTGGGAGGGATCCGCAATCAGCCCCAGCATTTT; CDR3 protein: CASSLGGIRNQPQHF
D gene: .; clone size: .; J gene: TRBJ2-7; V gene: TRBV18; CDR3 DNA: TGTGCCAGCTCACCGGGTTTTTCTGGAGACGAGCAGTACTTC; CDR3 protein: CASSPGFSGDEQYF
D gene: .; clone size: .; J gene: TRBJ2-1; V gene: TRBV28; CDR3 DNA: TGTGCCAGCGCAGGGGGGTTCGGCTACAATGAGCAGTTCTTC; CDR3 protein: CASAGGFGYNEQFF
D gene: .; clone size: .; J gene: TRBJ1-3; V gene: TRBV28; CDR3 DNA: TGTGCCAGCAGTTCCCAGACAGGACCCACGAGAAACACCATATATTTT; CDR3 protein: CASSSQTGPTRNTIYF
D gene: .; clone size: .; J gene: TRBJ1-4; V gene: TRBV15; CDR3 DNA: TGTGCCACCAGCAGAGATCGAGTTGGTCCAACTAATGAAAAACTGTTTTTT; CDR3 protein: CATSRDRVGPTNEKLFF
D gene: .; clone size: .; J gene: TRBJ1-2; V gene: TRBV6-2/TRBV6-3; CDR3 DNA: TGTGCCAGCAGTTACGACAGGAACTATGGCTACACCTTC; CDR3 protein: CASSYDRNYGYTF
D gene: .; clone size: .; J gene: TRBJ2-7; V gene: TRBV3-1/TRBV3-2; CDR3 DNA: TGTGCCAGCAGCCAATGGGACAACCGCCACGAGCAGTACTTC; CDR3 protein: CASSQWDNRHEQYF
D gene: TRBD2; clone size: .; J gene: TRBJ2-3; V gene: TRBV29-1; CDR3 DNA: TGCAGCGTAGACTTGGGGACTAGCGGGGGGGCGACAGATACGCAGTATTTT; CDR3 protein: CSVDLGTSGGATDTQYF
D gene: TRBD1; clone size: .; J gene: TRBJ1-5; V gene: TRBV10-3; CDR3 DNA: TGTGCCATCGGGGGAACAGGGGGCGATCAGCCCCAGCATTTT; CDR3 protein: CAIGGTGGDQPQHF